This entry is about one T cell receptor beta chain. Its antigen is unidentified. The source of the sample is a study of T cell repertoires in cytomegalovirus infection. One entry per CDR3 protein, called by TCRdb with MiXCR from the reads. The sample holds about 320,000 distinct CDR3 sequences, 8% to 9.5% seen once. Study-wide results and caveats: HLA-C-restricted CMV-specific TCR beta clonotypes prevailed in the ex vivo response.

This CDR3 comprises 18 residues. Trimming removed 6 bases from V and 8 bases from J, with 29 bases in between. Looked up from germline, CDR1 is KGHSH and CDR2 is LQKENI. The sequencing sample was made of PBMCs. The receptor's source is a human donor in good health (CMV status not recorded). Some clones in this sample may be carry-over from other donors' samples. The chain carries TRBV18 and TRBJ1-3; the D gene is possibly TRBD1 (5 bases). In nucleotides, the CDR3 is TGTGCCAGCTCGAGCCTTCCTAGGGCGGAGGGGAAACGCGACACCATATATTTT. The encoded protein is CASSSLPRAEGKRDTIYF.